This T cell receptor (beta chain) stems from a study of OX40 agonist ivuxolimab in advanced cancers. Across the study: The dose-escalation cohort was approximately 85% male, with a mean age of about 56 years, ranging roughly 23 to 79. Eligibility rules accepted prior anti-PD-1, anti-PD-L1 or anti-CTLA-4 therapy, and around 43% had some. Study-wide findings and caveats: With doses of 0.1 to 3.0 mg/kg, CD4+ and CD8+ blood T cells had undergone clonal expansion by week 6.

Measured with immunoSEQ multiplex PCR; TCRdb has only the in-frame clones, and not every one. The data hold some 60,000 clones, with about 90% observed a single time. Of note for this clone: The antigen remains unidentified.

V was clipped by 8 bases and J by 0 bases, with 12 bases between them. Per the germline V gene, CDR1 is KGHSH and CDR2 is LQKENI. The CDR3 consists of 14 residues. The sequenced sample was CD4+ or CD8+ T cells sorted from blood, obtained in a trial of the OX40 agonist ivuxolimab. The receptor was isolated from an adult with an advanced solid tumor such as melanoma, head and neck, liver or kidney cancer. This chain joins TRBV18 and TRBJ2-3, with D unclear. The CDR3 DNA reads as TGTGCCAGCAGGCGGCAGGTGAGCACAGATACGCAGTATTTT. Its protein is CASRRQVSTDTQYF.